Below, 30 T cell receptor beta chains from the same sample are listed, as sequenced in a study of technical replicates of blood from a handful of donors. Some clones are missing from TCRdb's copy, which holds only in-frame ones; the method was immunoSEQ multiplex PCR. The sample holds around 77,000 clones, roughly 92% seen once. The sample consisted of T cells isolated from PBMCs. Receptors were obtained from a human donor in good health.

The CDR3 region has the DNA TGTGCCAGCAGTGGAGGGGCATTGGCAGAGACCCAGTACTTC. Translation: CASSGGALAETQYF. V usage is TRBV28 and J usage is TRBJ2-5; D might be TRBD2 (6 bases). CDR1 is MDHEN and CDR2 is SYDVKM in the germline V gene. V shed 5 bases and J shed 4 bases, with 14 bases lying between them. CDR3 size: 14 residues.

The chain carries TRBV6-1 and TRBJ1-3; D might be TRBD1 (6 bases). Trimming removed 5 bases from V and 0 bases from J, with 11 bases in between. Germline V gene data show CDR1 as MNHNS and CDR2 as SASEGT. There are 15 residues in the CDR3. The CDR3 region is CASSLQGASGNTIYF. Here the CDR3 DNA reads TGTGCCAGCAGTTTACAGGGAGCCTCTGGAAACACCATATATTTT.

In nucleotides, the CDR3 is TGCGCCAGCACTCATAGCGGAGGGGCAGATACGCAGTATTTT. Its protein product is CASTHSGGADTQYF. This chain joins TRBV5-1 and TRBJ2-3; the D gene is possibly TRBD2 (6 bases). CDR3 length: 14 amino acids. The V and J ends lost 6 bases and 4 bases respectively, with 15 bases between them. Germline-derived CDR1 and CDR2 are SGHRS and YFSETQ.

The V gene is TRBV28, the J gene TRBJ2-7; D possibly corresponds to TRBD1 (8 bases). The CDR3 sequence is 13 residues long. Trimming cost V 5 bases and J 7 bases, with 15 bases left between them. The germline gives CDR1 MDHEN, CDR2 SYDVKM. DNA for the CDR3: TGTGCCAGCAGTCCTACAGGGGGGGAGGAGCAGTACTTC. Translating it yields CASSPTGGEEQYF.

V usage is TRBV28 and J usage is TRBJ1-5; 7 bases are shared with TRBD1. V shed 2 bases, J shed 6 bases, and the junction held 1 base outside the gene matches. CDR1 is MDHEN, CDR2 SYDVKM, per germline. The CDR3 runs 13 residues. In DNA form, the CDR3 reads TGTGCCAGCAGTTTACAGGGGGGTCAGCCCCAGCATTTT. Amino acids: CASSLQGGQPQHF.

The V and J genes are TRBV19 and TRBJ1-2; the D is unclear. The CDR3 sequence is 13 residues long. Germline CDR1 is LNHDA and CDR2 is SQIVND (reference sequence). V was trimmed by 4 bases and J by 7 bases, leaving 13 bases between them. Here the CDR3 DNA reads TGTGCCAGTAGTAGGACGCCAGAGGGTGGCTACACCTTC. It codes for CASSRTPEGGYTF.

The J gene is TRBJ2-1, the V gene TRBV30; 7 positions match TRBD2. Germline V gene lookup returns CDR1 GTSNPN and CDR2 SVGIG (reference sequence). The CDR3 sequence is 15 residues long. V gave up 3 bases and J gave up 4 bases; unmatched junction bases: 9. DNA for the CDR3: TGTGCCTGGAGCCAGGGTACTAGCGTGTACAATGAGCAGTTCTTC. Protein: CAWSQGTSVYNEQFF.

V gene TRBV14 combines with J gene TRBJ2-7; 9 nucleotides agree with TRBD2. The CDR3 runs to 12 residues. The J segment lost 12 bases and the V segment lost 5 bases, leaving 8 bases of the junction unmatched. Germline values: CDR1 SGHDN, CDR2 FVKESK. The CDR3: CASSYSGSRAYF. CDR3 nucleotide sequence: TGTGCCAGCAGCTATAGCGGGAGCAGGGCGTACTTC.

This clone was observed a single time. This CDR3 is CASQALEWAGETDYGYTF. As DNA, the CDR3 is TGTGCCAGCCAAGCACTGGAGTGGGCAGGGGAAACGGACTATGGCTACACCTTC. V and J are TRBV7-2 and TRBJ1-2; maybe TRBD1 (6 bases). The CDR3 length is 18 residues. Germline V gives CDR1 SGHTA, CDR2 FQGNSA. V shed 8 bases and J shed 3 bases, with 28 bases lying between them.

V and J are TRBV7-8 and TRBJ2-2; 9 bases align to TRBD2. CDR1 is SGHVS and CDR2 is FQNEAQ in the germline V gene. The V and J ends lost 2 bases and 4 bases, in that order; junction bases with no gene match: 5. CDR3 length equals 16 residues. The CDR3 reads CASSLRLAGSTGELFF. CDR3 DNA: TGTGCCAGCAGCTTACGCCTAGCGGGAAGCACCGGGGAGCTGTTTTTT.

This sequence joins TRBV6-5 and TRBJ2-3, with a weak D call TRBD2 (5 bases). The germline V and J ends were trimmed by 6 bases and 1 base, with 14 bases remaining between them. This CDR3 spans 15 amino acids. Germline-derived CDR1 and CDR2 are MNHEY and SVGAGI. This CDR3 is CASSAGLIGTDTQYF. The CDR3 nucleotides are TGTGCCAGCAGCGCCGGACTTATAGGCACAGATACGCAGTATTTT.

This chain links TRBV28 with TRBJ1-5, with a weak D call TRBD1 (5 bases). V shed 6 bases and J shed 4 bases, with 19 bases lying between them. Germline V lookup: CDR1 MDHEN, CDR2 SYDVKM. This CDR3 region has 16 residues. The DNA for the CDR3 is TGTGCCAGCAGGCGACCCTGGGCAGACAGTAATCAGCCCCAGCATTTT. Translated, it gives CASRRPWADSNQPQHF.

The chain recombines TRBV7-9 with TRBJ1-3; 8 positions agree with TRBD1. Germline trimming cut 5 bases from V and 8 bases from J; bases unmatched to any gene: 11. In germline, CDR1 is SEHNR, CDR2 FQNEAQ (reference sequence). The CDR3 loop spans 15 amino acids. In nucleotides, the CDR3 is TGTGCCAGCAGCCTGGGACAGGAGTTCTCATACACCATATATTTT. This codes for CASSLGQEFSYTIYF.

The chain links TRBV6-5 to TRBJ2-7, with a weak D call TRBD1 (6 bases). This CDR3 has 13 amino acids. The germline gives CDR1 MNHEY, CDR2 SVGAGI. The V end lost 4 bases, the J end lost 2 bases, and 9 bases lay between the germline ends. The CDR3 region has the DNA TGTGCCAGCAGTTTGGACAGAGCCTACGAGCAGTACTTC. Translating it yields CASSLDRAYEQYF.

The chain recombines TRBV18 with TRBJ2-1, with D perhaps TRBD2 (6 bases). The V end lost 3 bases, the J end lost 5 bases, and 14 bases lay between the germline ends. CDR3 length equals 15 residues. The germline V gene has CDR1 KGHSH and CDR2 LQKENI. The CDR3 bases are TGTGCCAGCTCACCGGGCCGCGGGGCTAACAATGAGCAGTTCTTC. It encodes CASSPGRGANNEQFF.

The chain has TRBV4-3 and TRBJ2-5; 8 bases fit TRBD2. In germline, CDR1 is LGHNA, CDR2 YSLEER. V lost 0 bases to trimming and J lost 7 bases; unmatched junction nucleotides: 7. The CDR3 runs to 15 residues. The CDR3 DNA reads as TGCGCCAGCAGCCAAGATAGCGGGACCTTGGGGACCCAGTACTTC. As protein: CASSQDSGTLGTQYF.

This clone was detected only a few times. The chain uses TRBV11-2 and TRBJ2-2; 8 nucleotides match TRBD1. The CDR3 covers 16 residues. V shed 5 bases and J 6 bases; nucleotides not matched to a gene: 11. Looked up from germline, CDR1 is SGHAT and CDR2 is FQNNGV. The DNA of the CDR3 is TGTGCCAGCAGCCTCCTACAGGGGGATATTGCCGGGGAGCTGTTTTTT. Protein sequence: CASSLLQGDIAGELFF.

This chain uses TRBV27 with TRBJ1-1; D is possibly TRBD1 (6 bases). The germline CDR1 and CDR2 sequences are MNHEY and SMNVEV (reference sequence). The CDR3 spans 14 residues. With 2 bases removed from V and 1 base from J, the gap between germline ends came to 8 bases. The DNA of the CDR3 is TGTGCCAGCAGTTTAAGGGGGGGGAACACTGAAGCTTTCTTT. Protein: CASSLRGGNTEAFF.

The V gene is TRBV13, the J gene TRBJ2-4, with D possibly TRBD2 on 5 matching bases. The CDR3 loop spans 15 amino acids. Germline V gene sequence: CDR1 PRHDT, CDR2 FYEKMQ (reference sequence). Trimming took 4 bases from V and 0 from J, leaving 10 bases between them. CDR3 region: CASSYAGLAKNIQYF. The CDR3 DNA is TGTGCCAGCAGCTACGCGGGCCTAGCCAAAAACATTCAGTACTTC.

This rearrangement joins TRBV5-1 to TRBJ1-4; D is ambiguous. In germline, CDR1 is SGHRS, CDR2 YFSETQ. The length of the CDR3 is 14 residues. Trimming removed 2 bases at V and 5 bases at J, with 10 bases between. The CDR3: CASSFGSENEKLFF. The CDR3 DNA sequence: TGCGCCAGCAGCTTTGGAAGCGAAAATGAAAAACTGTTTTTT.

This chain connects TRBV5-6 to TRBJ2-7; D gene ambiguous. Germline-derived CDR1 and CDR2 are SGHDT and YYEEEE. With 2 bases removed from V and 5 bases from J, the gap between germline ends came to 8 bases. The CDR3 spans 12 residues. The CDR3 protein is CASSLISNEQYF. The DNA of the CDR3 is TGTGCCAGCAGCTTAATTTCAAACGAGCAGTACTTC.

V and J are TRBV2 and TRBJ1-1; D gene ambiguous. The CDR3 consists of 13 residues. CDR1 is SNHLY and CDR2 is FYNNEI in the germline V gene. V was trimmed by 5 bases and J by 0 bases, leaving 7 bases between them. Here the CDR3 DNA reads TGTGCCAGCAGTCTCCAGGTGAACACTGAAGCTTTCTTT. Encoded protein: CASSLQVNTEAFF.

The chain combines TRBV20-1 with TRBJ2-1; perhaps TRBD1 as D (5 bases). Deletions cut 1 base from V and 8 bases from J, with 6 bases between. CDR3 length: 11 residues. Germline V CDR1 and CDR2: DFQATT, SNEGSKA (reference sequence). CDR3 residues: CSARAGYEQFF. CDR3 coding DNA: TGCAGTGCTAGAGCAGGGTATGAGCAGTTCTTC.

The chain carries TRBV7-9 and TRBJ1-2; 7 bases match TRBD1. V lost 5 bases, J lost 4 bases, and 10 bases stayed unmatched. The CDR3 sequence is 15 residues long. CDR1 and CDR2 from the germline V gene are SEHNR and FQNEAQ (reference sequence). CDR3 loop: CASSRTRDSFYGYTF. CDR3 DNA: TGTGCCAGCAGCCGTACCCGGGACAGCTTCTATGGCTACACCTTC.

The chain uses TRBV6-1 and TRBJ2-7; the match to TRBD2 covers 8 bases. Germline lookup yields CDR1 MNHNS and CDR2 SASEGT. CDR3 length: 14 residues. V shed 8 bases, J shed 0 bases, and the junction held 6 bases outside the gene matches. CDR3: CASGGLGSSYEQYF. The CDR3 region has the DNA TGTGCCAGCGGGGGACTAGGGTCCTCCTACGAGCAGTACTTC.

The chain uses TRBV7-3 and TRBJ2-3, with D possibly being TRBD2 (6 bases). This CDR3 has 15 amino acids. The V gene's germline CDR1 is SGHTA and CDR2 FQGTGA. Trimming stripped 3 bases from V and 3 bases from J, with 13 bases between. The CDR3 sequence: CASSFGGSGTDTQYF. Here the CDR3 DNA reads TGTGCCAGCAGCTTTGGGGGGAGTGGTACAGATACGCAGTATTTT.

The chain has TRBV4-1 and TRBJ2-1, with TRBD1 matching over 8 bases. V trimming: 2 bases; J trimming: 7 bases; junction bases outside the gene matches: 4. The CDR3 contains 14 residues. Germline V CDR1 and CDR2: MGHRA, YSYEKL. The CDR3 protein is CASSQFRTGNEQFF. CDR3 coding DNA: TGCGCCAGCAGCCAATTCCGGACAGGGAATGAGCAGTTCTTC.

The chain couples TRBV11-2 to TRBJ2-3; the D is unclear. CDR1 and CDR2 (germline): SGHAT, FQNNGV. V shed 0 bases and J shed 7 bases, with 11 bases lying between them. This CDR3 spans 14 amino acids. CDR3 residues: CASSLESSFNTQYF. CDR3 bases: TGTGCCAGCAGCTTAGAATCGAGTTTTAATACGCAGTATTTT. Supplemented by reference TRBV11-2 and TRBJ2-3, the full variable domain reads EAGVAQSPRYKIIEKRQSVAFWCNPISGHATLYWYQQILGQGPKLLIQFQNNGVVDDSQLPKDRFSAERLKGVDSTLKIQPAKLEDSAVYLCASSLESSFNTQYFGPGTRLTVL.

The chain combines TRBV27 with TRBJ2-7, with 10 bases aligning to TRBD1. Germline V gives CDR1 MNHEY, CDR2 SMNVEV (reference sequence). The J segment lost 3 bases and the V segment lost 5 bases, leaving 4 bases of the junction unmatched. The CDR3 is 14 residues long. DNA of the CDR3: TGTGCCAGCAGTGCCGGGACAGGGGTCTACGAGCAGTACTTC. Its protein is CASSAGTGVYEQYF.

V is TRBV2 and J is TRBJ1-5, with unresolved D. The CDR3 loop spans 13 amino acids. Between the trimmed V and J ends, which lost 2 bases and 9 bases, there was a span of 11 bases. Germline-derived CDR1 and CDR2 are SNHLY and FYNNEI. CDR3 sequence: CASSERQEGPQHF. CDR3 in DNA: TGTGCCAGCAGTGAACGTCAGGAGGGGCCCCAGCATTTT.